This T cell receptor (beta chain) emerged from a study of shared clonotypes between healthy human individuals. Study-wide context: Aged 18 to 49, the donors were a couple of women and three men.

An assay was performed, and its level was deep. Data came from immunoSEQ multiplex PCR; TCRdb stores just in-frame clones and leaves some out. The table records about 450,000 clones, around 79% of them present only once. V lost 3 bases to trimming and J lost 2 bases, with 16 bases between them. The CDR3 is made up of 16 amino acids. Germline CDR1 and CDR2: KGHSH and LQKENI. The sequence was obtained from a woman between 40 and 55 years old in good health. Some clones in this sample may be carry-over from other donors' samples. Sequencing used PBMCs. This sequence joins TRBV18 and TRBJ1-1; D is undetermined. The CDR3 protein is CASSPFRPEYNTEAFF. For the CDR3, the DNA is TGTGCCAGCTCACCCTTTCGTCCAGAATATAACACTGAAGCTTTCTTT.